This TCR beta chain originates from a study of vaccination and CD4 T cells after COVID-19. Study background: A positive SARS-CoV-2 nasal swab PCR result was recorded for each convalescent patient; about 9 were mild and one severe. Two mRNA vaccine doses were given, either BNT162b2 or mRNA-1273.

The Oncomine TCR Beta short-read assay sequenced DNA from cultured CD4+ T cells. TCRdb called the PCR reads again in MiXCR, with one record for every CDR3 protein. The table shows about 12,000 distinct CDR3 sequences, with roughly two thirds occurring only once. As concerns this clonotype: Antigen: not known.

CDR3 size: 13 residues. With 5 bases removed from V and 0 bases from J, the gap between germline ends came to 5 bases. The germline gives CDR1 GTSNPN, CDR2 SVGIG (reference sequence). Treatment here: approximately 9-day PBMC culture with coronavirus spike peptide pools or control peptides (ViraFEST assay). This receptor was obtained from a human donor who had recovered from COVID-19. The rearrangement uses TRBV30 and TRBJ1-6; D perhaps matches TRBD1 (5 bases). The material sequenced was CD4+ T cells from blood, cultured in vitro, taken before SARS-CoV-2 vaccination. Here the CDR3 reads CAWQGSYNSPLHF. The CDR3 nucleotides are TGTGCCTGGCAGGGCTCCTATAATTCACCCCTCCACTTT.